Below are 7 T cell receptor beta chains sequenced from a single sample in a study of Graves' ophthalmopathy and Graves' hyperthyroidism. RNA transcripts served as template for amplifying TCR beta CDR3 sequences. Investigators did first-round RT-PCR with HTBI primers, then second-round multiplex PCR. Via MiXCR, TCRdb re-called the multiplex PCR reads, giving one row per CDR3 protein. The sample comprises hundreds of thousands of distinct CDR3 sequences, 35% to 50% of which are singletons, and 40% to 45% rests with the top ten. Sequencing was done on a sample of peripheral blood. The origin of the receptors is an adult man with Graves' ophthalmopathy.

As to this clonotype: Here the CDR3 omits its conserved ending phenylalanine or tryptophan, so a read error is the likely source. No DNA is shown, since the ends of the CDR3 on it are uncertain; the CDR3 is the one TCRdb lists. The CDR3 region is CASSEAGK. The chain links TRBV7-4 to TRBJ1-1. The CDR3 spans 8 amino acids, including both terminal residues. In germline, CDR1 is SGHVT, CDR2 SQSDAQ.

This clonotype was recorded at least ten times. The V call is TRBV7-9, the J call TRBJ1-2; D is unclear. From germline, CDR1 is SEHNR and CDR2 FQNEAQ (reference sequence). The CDR3 has 13 residues. Trimming stripped 2 bases from V and 6 bases from J, with 10 bases between. CDR3 protein: CASSLRAEDGYTF. Here the CDR3 DNA reads TGTGCCAGCAGCTTAAGGGCAGAAGATGGCTACACCTTC.

This clonotype has at least ten counts. The chain employs TRBV28 and TRBJ1-2, with TRBD1 as a possible D gene (5 bases). Germline V lookup: CDR1 MDHEN, CDR2 SYDVKM. V was shortened by 4 bases and J by 8 bases, with 14 bases between the two germline ends. The CDR3 has 13 residues. The CDR3 bases are TGTGCCAGCAGTTCCCTCCAGGGAAACGGCTACACCTTC. It specifies CASSSLQGNGYTF.

The chain is built from TRBV20-1 and TRBJ2-7, with TRBD2 identical over 8 bases. CDR1 is DFQATT and CDR2 is SNEGSKA in the germline V gene (reference sequence). The CDR3 sequence is 16 residues long. The J segment lost 2 bases and the V segment lost 5 bases, leaving 14 bases of the junction unmatched. The CDR3 DNA reads TGCAGTGCTCGCGGGCTAGCGGGTGTTTCGGCCTACGAGCAGTACTTC. Its protein is CSARGLAGVSAYEQYF.

V is TRBV20-1 and J is TRBJ1-2, with TRBD1 identical over 9 bases. CDR3 length: 14 residues. Germline assignment: CDR1 DFQATT and CDR2 SNEGSKA (reference sequence). V shed 6 bases, J shed 6 bases, and the junction held 11 bases outside the gene matches. The CDR3 reads CSAYHPGQGNGYTF. The CDR3 bases are TGCAGTGCGTACCACCCGGGACAGGGTAATGGCTACACCTTC.

DNA of the CDR3: TGTGCATACTCCGGGACAGACAACACTGAAGCTTTCTTT. Protein: CAYSGTDNTEAFF. The chain is built from TRBV19 and TRBJ1-1; 7 bases align to TRBD1. This CDR3 is 13 amino acids long. The germline CDR1 and CDR2 sequences are LNHDA and SQIVND (reference sequence).

This clonotype was observed a single time. V is TRBV7-9 and J is TRBJ2-7; D is undetermined. CDR3 length equals 14 residues. Trimming shortened V by 3 bases and J by 2 bases, and 11 bases separated the two germline ends. Germline lookup yields CDR1 SEHNR and CDR2 FQNEAQ (reference sequence). This CDR3 is CASSFGGVAYEQYF. The CDR3 DNA is TGTGCCAGCAGCTTCGGTGGGGTTGCCTACGAGCAGTACTTC.